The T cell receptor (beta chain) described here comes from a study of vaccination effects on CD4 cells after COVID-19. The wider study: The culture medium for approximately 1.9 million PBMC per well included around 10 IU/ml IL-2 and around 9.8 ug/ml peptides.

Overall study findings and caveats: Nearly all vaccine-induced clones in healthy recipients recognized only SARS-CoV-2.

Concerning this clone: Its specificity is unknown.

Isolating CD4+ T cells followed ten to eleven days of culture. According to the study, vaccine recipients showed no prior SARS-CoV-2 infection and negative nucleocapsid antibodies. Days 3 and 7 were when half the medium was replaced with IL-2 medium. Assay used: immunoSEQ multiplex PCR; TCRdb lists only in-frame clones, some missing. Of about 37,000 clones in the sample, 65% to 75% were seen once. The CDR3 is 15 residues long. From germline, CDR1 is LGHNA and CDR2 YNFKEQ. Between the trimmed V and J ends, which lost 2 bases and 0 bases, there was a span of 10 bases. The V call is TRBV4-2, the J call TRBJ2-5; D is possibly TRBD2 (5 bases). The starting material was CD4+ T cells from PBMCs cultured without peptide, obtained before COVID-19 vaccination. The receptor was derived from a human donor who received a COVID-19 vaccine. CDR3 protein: CASSQPAGHQETQYF. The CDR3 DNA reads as TGTGCCAGCAGCCAACCCGCGGGTCACCAAGAGACCCAGTACTTC.